These 24 T cell receptor beta chains share one sample of origin, sequenced in a study of metastatic and nonmetastatic thyroid tumors. Ahead of thyroid surgery, no patient had received treatment of any kind. TCRdb re-called clones from the PCR reads using MiXCR. The sample has around 20,000 clones; less than 20% are singletons. The source material was blood. The receptors were gathered from a female donor with papillary thyroid cancer or a benign thyroid nodule (not recorded which). Some clones in this sample may be carry-over from other donors' samples.

This clone occurred many times. The chain links TRBV9 to TRBJ2-7, with a tentative D call TRBD2 (6 bases). Germline V CDR1 and CDR2: SGDLS, YYNGEE. The CDR3 is 15 residues long. Trimming took off 2 bases at V and 1 base at J, with 13 bases between the two ends. DNA for the CDR3: TGTGCCAGCAGCGTTAGTAGCGGCGTGTCCTACGAGCAGTACTTC. It encodes CASSVSSGVSYEQYF. Supplemented by reference TRBV9 and TRBJ2-7, the full variable domain reads DSGVTQTPKHLITATGQRVTLRCSPRSGDLSVYWYQQSLDQGLQFLIQYYNGEERAKGNILERFSAQQFPDLHSELNLSSLELGDSALYFCASSVSSGVSYEQYFGPGTRLTVT.

This sequence joins TRBV3-1 and TRBJ1-1; 8 nucleotides line up with TRBD1. Trimming removed 7 bases from V and 3 bases from J; junction bases left unmatched: 7. The CDR3 runs to 14 residues. Looked up from germline, CDR1 is LGHDT and CDR2 is YNNKEL (reference sequence). In DNA, the CDR3 is TGTGCCAGCACCCTAGACAGGGGTGACACTGAAGCTTTCTTT. Amino acids: CASTLDRGDTEAFF.

This clone was observed many times. The rearrangement joins TRBV11-3 to TRBJ1-3, with D perhaps matching TRBD1 (6 bases). CDR3 length equals 14 residues. Trimming pared 7 bases from V and 0 bases from J, leaving 10 bases between. Germline-derived CDR1 and CDR2 are SGHNT and YENEEA. The CDR3 coding sequence is TGTGCCAGCAAAGACAGGATCTCTGGAAACACCATATATTTT. This codes for CASKDRISGNTIYF.

J is TRBJ1-3 and V is TRBV4-3; D uncertain. Trimming took off 5 bases at V and 9 bases at J, with 14 bases between the two ends. The CDR3 totals 13 residues. Germline assignment: CDR1 LGHNA and CDR2 YSLEER. In DNA form, the CDR3 reads TGCGCCAGCAGCTCCAATGTCGGTGTCACCATATATTTT. Protein: CASSSNVGVTIYF.

This clone was seen ten or more times. V and J are TRBV4-1 and TRBJ2-3; perhaps TRBD2 as D (5 bases). Trimming stripped 6 bases from V and 0 bases from J, with 19 bases between. The CDR3 totals 17 residues. Germline V gene data show CDR1 as MGHRA and CDR2 as YSYEKL. CDR3 in amino acids: CASRNGVRGISTDTQYF. Here the CDR3 DNA reads TGCGCCAGCAGGAACGGGGTCCGGGGAATCAGCACAGATACGCAGTATTTT.

This clone was detected many times. This chain uses TRBV28 with TRBJ1-5; no firm D call. The CDR3 is 15 amino acids. Germline V CDR1 and CDR2: MDHEN, SYDVKM. Trimming left V 2 bases short and J 7 bases short, with 15 bases between. The CDR3 is CASSLGYGATQPQHF. DNA for the CDR3: TGTGCCAGCAGTTTAGGCTATGGAGCAACACAGCCCCAGCATTTT.

The chain joins TRBV5-1 to TRBJ2-7, with D unclear. This CDR3 comprises 13 residues. V lost 5 bases, J lost 2 bases, and 11 bases lay in between. CDR1 is SGHRS and CDR2 is YFSETQ in the germline V gene. Written as DNA, the CDR3 is TGCGCCAGCAGAATAGGTCATCCCTACGAGCAGTACTTC. Its protein product is CASRIGHPYEQYF.

The V and J genes are TRBV5-4 and TRBJ2-7; D is ambiguous. This CDR3 comprises 14 residues. V gave up 4 bases and J gave up 4 bases, with 15 bases separating them. Germline V CDR1 and CDR2: SGHNT, YYREEE (reference sequence). In DNA form, the CDR3 reads TGTGCCAGCAGCACCCGTGGGTCCTCTTACGAGCAGTACTTC. It encodes CASSTRGSSYEQYF.

This clone has ten or more counts. V usage is TRBV9 and J usage is TRBJ1-5, with D uncertain. This CDR3 comprises 16 residues. The germline V and J ends were trimmed by 5 bases and 3 bases, with 18 bases remaining between them. Germline V gene data show CDR1 as SGDLS and CDR2 as YYNGEE. The CDR3 DNA sequence: TGTGCCAGCAGTGCCAAACCGGGTCCGGTCAATCAGCCCCAGCATTTT. It translates to CASSAKPGPVNQPQHF.

This clone appeared many times. V is TRBV11-1 and J is TRBJ2-7; tentatively, D is TRBD1 (6 bases). V was trimmed by 5 bases and J by 5 bases, leaving 22 bases between them. Germline CDR1 and CDR2: SGHAT and FQDESV (reference sequence). The CDR3 runs 16 residues. As DNA, the CDR3 is TGTGCCAGCAGCCCATGGGCCGAACAGGGCGAAGACGAGCAGTACTTC. It specifies CASSPWAEQGEDEQYF.

There are many counts of this clone. V and J are TRBV30 and TRBJ1-2; 7 positions match TRBD1. This CDR3 is built from 12 residues. Per the germline V gene, CDR1 is GTSNPN and CDR2 is SVGIG (reference sequence). The V segment lost 5 bases and the J segment 1 base; nucleotides outside the gene matches: 1. In DNA, the CDR3 is TGTGCCTGGGGGACAGTTAACTATGGCTACACCTTC. Protein: CAWGTVNYGYTF. Together with reference TRBV30 and TRBJ1-2, the CDR3 gives the full variable domain: SQTIHQWPATLVQPVGSPLSLECTVEGTSNPNLYWYRQAAGRGLQLLFYSVGIGQISSEVPQNLSASRPQDRQFILSSKKLLLSDSGFYLCAWGTVNYGYTFGSGTRLTVV.

This clone was counted ten times or more. The chain links TRBV7-2 to TRBJ2-7; TRBD2 agrees at 10 bases. There are 13 residues in the CDR3. J was trimmed by 8 bases and V by 2 bases; bases with no gene match: 3. CDR1 is SGHTA and CDR2 is FQGNSA in the germline V gene. The chain's CDR3 is CASSLNSGRQQYF. CDR3 in DNA: TGTGCCAGCAGCTTAAATAGCGGGAGGCAGCAGTACTTC.

This clone is termed medium-sized. The chain links TRBV28 to TRBJ2-7; 10 bases fit TRBD2. The trim removed 1 base at V and 2 bases at J, leaving 11 bases unmatched. The CDR3 has 18 amino acids. Germline V gene data show CDR1 as MDHEN and CDR2 as SYDVKM. The CDR3 sequence is CASSLFYSSSGSTYEQYF. CDR3 in DNA: TGTGCCAGCAGTTTATTCTATTCATCTAGCGGGAGCACCTACGAGCAGTACTTC. The full variable domain, rest sourced from reference TRBV28 and TRBJ2-7, is DVKVTQSSRYLVKRTGEKVFLECVQDMDHENMFWYRQDPGLGLRLIYFSYDVKMKEKGDIPEGYSVSREKKERFSLILESASTNQTSMYLCASSLFYSSSGSTYEQYFGPGTRLTVT.

This clone occurred many times. The chain combines TRBV3-1 with TRBJ2-5; D might be TRBD2 (5 bases). The CDR3 runs to 15 residues. Germline CDR1 and CDR2: LGHDT and YNNKEL (reference sequence). The V gene lost 0 bases and the J gene lost 2 bases, with 10 bases spanning the gap. The chain's CDR3 is CASSQDNRGQETQYF. The CDR3 DNA reads as TGTGCCAGCAGCCAAGATAACCGGGGACAAGAGACCCAGTACTTC.

This clone was counted at least ten times. The chain joins TRBV4-2 to TRBJ1-4; TRBD1 matches 8 bases. Per the germline V gene, CDR1 is LGHNA and CDR2 is YNFKEQ. V shed 1 base, J shed 1 base, and the junction held 2 bases outside the gene matches. The CDR3 loop spans 16 amino acids. The chain's CDR3 is CASSQGQGRTNEKLFF. The CDR3 nucleotides read TGTGCCAGCAGCCAAGGACAGGGGCGAACTAATGAAAAACTGTTTTTT.

Only a few counts were recorded for this clone. One end of the junction varies from germline; a read error may be responsible. V and J are TRBV19 and TRBJ2-7, with 7 bases fitting TRBD1. The CDR3 covers 14 residues. The germline V gene has CDR1 LNHDA and CDR2 SQIVND (reference sequence). The CDR3 spells CASSAWDSVYGQYF. In DNA form, the CDR3 reads TGTGCCAGTAGTGCCTGGGACAGTGTCTACGGGCAGTACTTC.

About this clone: One junction end does not reproduce the germline sequence, and a read error may be involved. The chain is built from TRBV11-3 and TRBJ2-2; TRBD1 aligns across 10 bases. Germline lookup yields CDR1 SGHNT and CDR2 YENEEA. This CDR3 region has 15 residues. Here the CDR3 DNA reads TGTGCCAGCACGGGACAGGGGTCTCGTACCGGGGAGCCGTTTTTT. It is translated as CASTGQGSRTGEPFF.

About this clone itself: Given a much more abundant clone one base away, this may be a read error. CDR3: CASSQVGKGSTTDTQYF. CDR3 sequence (DNA): TGTGCCAGCAGCCAGGTTGGTAAGGGGTCCACCACAGATACGCAGTATTTT. The chain recombines TRBV5-6 with TRBJ2-3; TRBD1 is a possible D gene (5 bases). The germline CDR1 and CDR2 sequences are SGHDT and YYEEEE. Between the trimmed V and J ends, which lost 4 bases and 2 bases, there was a span of 20 bases. CDR3 length: 17 amino acids.

This clone was seen repeatedly, ten times or more. The chain joins TRBV12-3 or TRBV12-4 to TRBJ2-2; 7 positions agree with TRBD1. Trimming cost V 0 bases and J 6 bases; bases outside gene matches: 7. The CDR3 has 16 amino acids. The DNA for the CDR3 is TGTGCCAGCAGTTTAGCACAGGGGATGACCCCCGGGGAGCTGTTTTTT. Its protein is CASSLAQGMTPGELFF.

This clone came up many times. The chain uses TRBV5-1 and TRBJ2-5; 12 bases line up with TRBD2. The V gene's germline CDR1 is SGHRS and CDR2 YFSETQ. The CDR3 consists of 15 residues. Trimming took 4 bases from V and 4 from J; bases not matched to a gene: 5. The CDR3 nucleotides read TGCGCCAGCAGCAAGGGACTAGCGGGTGGAGAGACCCAGTACTTC. It encodes CASSKGLAGGETQYF.

The sample holds many counts of this clone. Other nucleotide sequences in the sample specify the same CDR3. The chain couples TRBV19 to TRBJ2-5; tentative D call: TRBD2 (6 bases). The CDR3 covers 15 residues. V shed 2 bases and J shed 5 bases, with 15 bases lying between them. CDR1 and CDR2 from the germline V gene are LNHDA and SQIVND (reference sequence). The CDR3 DNA reads as TGTGCCAGTAGTATACGACGGGAGCGAGGGGAGACCCAGTACTTC. This translates into CASSIRRERGETQYF.

This chain connects TRBV11-2 to TRBJ1-5; unclear D gene. The length of the CDR3 is 14 residues. Germline loops: CDR1 SGHAT, CDR2 FQNNGV. With 6 bases removed from V and 4 bases from J, the gap between germline ends came to 13 bases. CDR3 protein: CASSSGSGNQPQHF. Here the CDR3 DNA reads TGTGCCAGCAGTTCTGGTTCGGGAAATCAGCCCCAGCATTTT.

Concerning this clone: Given a much more abundant clone one base away, this may be a read error. This chain uses TRBV9 with TRBJ2-3; 11 nucleotides match TRBD2. The V segment lost 4 bases and the J segment 4 bases; nucleotides outside the gene matches: 8. The CDR3 is 16 amino acids. Germline V lookup: CDR1 SGDLS, CDR2 YYNGEE. In nucleotides, the CDR3 is TGTGCCAGCAGCTCCACTAGCGGGGGAGGGGCAGATACGCAGTATTTT. This gives the protein CASSSTSGGGADTQYF.

This clone was detected only a few times. Since a much larger clone is just one base distant, this may be a read error. The rearrangement links TRBV20-1 to TRBJ2-5; no reliable D call. CDR1 and CDR2 (germline): DFQATT, SNEGSKA (reference sequence). The V end was cut by 1 base, the J end by 3 bases, with 9 bases between. The CDR3 runs to 13 residues. CDR3 protein: CSARAPCEETQYF. CDR3 DNA: TGCAGTGCTAGAGCCCCCTGTGAAGAGACCCAGTACTTC.